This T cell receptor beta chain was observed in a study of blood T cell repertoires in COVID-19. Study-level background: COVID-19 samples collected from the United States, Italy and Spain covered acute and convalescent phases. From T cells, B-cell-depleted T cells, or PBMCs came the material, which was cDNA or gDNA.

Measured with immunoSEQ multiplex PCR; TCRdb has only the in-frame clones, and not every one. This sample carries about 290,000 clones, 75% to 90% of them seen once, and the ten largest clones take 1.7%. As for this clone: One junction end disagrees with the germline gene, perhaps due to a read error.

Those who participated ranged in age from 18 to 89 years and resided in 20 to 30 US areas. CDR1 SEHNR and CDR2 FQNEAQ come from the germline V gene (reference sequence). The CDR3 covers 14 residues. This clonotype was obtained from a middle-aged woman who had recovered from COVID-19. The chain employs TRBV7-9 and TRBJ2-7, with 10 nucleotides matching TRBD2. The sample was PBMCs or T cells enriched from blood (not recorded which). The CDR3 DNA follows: TGTGCCATCGGGACTAGCGCGATACTAGGCGAGGAGAAGTTC. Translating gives CAIGTSAILGEEKF.